This is a list of T cell receptor beta chains from one sample in a study of metastatic and nonmetastatic thyroid tumors. TCRdb reprocessed the PCR reads via MiXCR. The data hold under 35,000 clones, with 15% to 20% observed a single time. Sequenced sample: blood. The receptors originated from a female donor with papillary thyroid cancer or a benign thyroid nodule (not recorded which). Some clones in this sample may be carry-over from other donors' samples. CDR3s include the opening cysteine and the closing phenylalanine or tryptophan. Each record gives: J gene, CDR3 length, clone size, V gene, D gene, CDR3 DNA, CDR3 protein. D genes are given only for firm matches. Not every row has a clone size; where given, it reads once, few, many or a size class.

TRBJ2-2,13,many,TRBV5-1,TRBD1,TGCGCCAGCCGGGACAGGGGATCCGGGGAGCTGTTTTTT,CASRDRGSGELFF
TRBJ1-2,16,.,TRBV28,TRBD1,TGTGCCAGCAGTGCTTTCGGACAGGGGGTTCCCTATGGCTACACCTTC,CASSAFGQGVPYGYTF
TRBJ1-2,15,.,TRBV5-4,TRBD1,TGTGCCAGCAGCTTGATCGCAGGGGGCGCGTGTGGCTACACCTTC,CASSLIAGGACGYTF
TRBJ1-2,16,.,TRBV14,.,TGTGCCAGCAGCGCCAGGGGCCTTCAGGGGTGGTATGGCTACACCTTC,CASSARGLQGWYGYTF
TRBJ2-7,15,.,TRBV4-1,.,TGCGCCAGCAGCCAAGATTCAGGGGTTTCCTACGAGCAGTACTTC,CASSQDSGVSYEQYF
TRBJ2-2,16,many,TRBV18,.,TGTGCCAGCTCACCATTCGAGAATGGGGACACCGGGGAGCTGTTTTTT,CASSPFENGDTGELFF
TRBJ2-7,14,many,TRBV20-1,TRBD1,TGCAGTGCCTTCCGACAGGGCCTCTCCTACGAGCAGTACTTC,CSAFRQGLSYEQYF
TRBJ2-7,16,.,TRBV6-1,.,TGTGCCAGCACCCATGGGGGGAGCCCATCCTCCTACGAGCAGTACTTC,CASTHGGSPSSYEQYF
TRBJ2-2,15,many,TRBV5-1,.,TGCGCCAGCAGCTTGGGGCGGCTGAACACCGGGGAGCTGTTTTTT,CASSLGRLNTGELFF
TRBJ1-4,12,many,TRBV20-1,.,TGCAGTGCGCGGGACATTGATGAAAAACTGTTTTTT,CSARDIDEKLFF
TRBJ2-7,16,.,TRBV6-1,TRBD1,TGTGCCGGCAGTGAATATATTCGACAGGGGGTCTACGAGCAGTACTTC,CAGSEYIRQGVYEQYF
TRBJ2-3,15,medium-sized,TRBV27,.,TGTGCCAGCAGTTACAGCCAGGGTATCTCAGATACGCAGTATTTT,CASSYSQGISDTQYF
TRBJ2-5,11,many,TRBV20-1,.,TGCAGTGCTCCGGTGGAGGAGACCCAGTACTTC,CSAPVEETQYF
TRBJ2-3,15,.,TRBV6-4,TRBD2,TGTGCCAGCAGGACTAGCGGGGGGGCCCCAGATACGCAGTATTTT,CASRTSGGAPDTQYF
TRBJ2-1,14,.,TRBV20-1,TRBD1,TGCAGTGCTAGTGGGGACAGGGGGCGGGATGAGCAGTTCTTC,CSASGDRGRDEQFF